The rows below give T cell receptor beta chains drawn from one sample of a study of beta chain features in type 1 diabetes. The method was immunoSEQ multiplex PCR; TCRdb's version includes in-frame clones alone and lacks a portion of them. Of about 150,000 clones listed, 8.5% to 10% are singletons. Material: central memory CD4+ T cells from blood. These receptors were obtained from a woman aged 30 to 39 with type 1 diabetes. Each CDR3 is given with its conserved first and last residue. A D gene is named only where the DNA matches it firmly. Rows may omit the clone size; those that give it use once, few, many or a size class.

D | J | size | V | DNA | CDR3
TRBD1 | TRBJ2-7 | few | TRBV10-3 | TGTGCCATCAGTGAGTCCGGACAGGGGAGCTCCTACGAGCAGTACTTC | CAISESGQGSSYEQYF
. | TRBJ1-5 | few | TRBV21-1 | TGTGCCAGCAGCAAAAGCCGCCGGGACAGGTGTTATCAGCCCCAGCATTTT | CASSKSRRDRCYQPQHF
. | TRBJ2-5 | . | TRBV10-3 | TGTGCCATCGGCGGGACAGTTCGGGGGGAGACCCAGTACTTC | CAIGGTVRGETQYF
. | TRBJ2-1 | . | TRBV4-1 | TGCGCCAGCAGCCAGAACATCAATGAGCAGTTCTTC | CASSQNINEQFF
TRBD2 | TRBJ2-5 | . | TRBV30 | TGTGCCTGGAGTGACGAACTAGCGGGAGAGGGAGAGACCCAGTACTTC | CAWSDELAGEGETQYF
. | TRBJ2-3 | . | TRBV5-1 | TGCGCCAGCAGCTTGGAAACGGCAGATACGCAGTATTTT | CASSLETADTQYF
. | TRBJ2-1 | . | TRBV30 | TGTGCCAGTGAGGCTAAGGCTTACAATGAGCAGTTCTTC | CASEAKAYNEQFF
. | TRBJ2-1 | many | TRBV2 | TGTGCCAGCAGCGATCTAGTTCCTGCTACCAATGAGCAGTTCTTC | CASSDLVPATNEQFF
. | TRBJ1-2 | . | TRBV14 | TGTGCCAGCAGCCAAGAATCAACTACTAGGGGCTACACCTTC | CASSQESTTRGYTF
. | TRBJ2-1 | . | TRBV9 | TGTGCCAGCAGCGCATCTTCGGGTATTGAGCAGTTCTTC | CASSASSGIEQFF
. | TRBJ2-7 | few | TRBV6-6 | TGTGCCAGCAGTCAAAGACTAGAAGACGAGCAGTACTTC | CASSQRLEDEQYF
. | TRBJ1-1 | few | TRBV4-1 | TGCGCCAGCAGCCAAGAATCTGTACACCAGTTGAACACTGAAGCTTTCTTT | CASSQESVHQLNTEAFF
. | TRBJ2-3 | few | TRBV5-1 | TGCGCCAGCAGCCTACAGGGAGAGGAAGATACGCAGTATTTT | CASSLQGEEDTQYF
TRBD1 | TRBJ2-7 | few | TRBV19 | TGTGCCAGTAGTATGGCGGGACAGGGCTACGAGCAGTACTTC | CASSMAGQGYEQYF
TRBD1 | TRBJ2-5 | . | TRBV6-5 | TGTGCCAGCAGTGTTACAGGGGGCCCGGAGACCCAGTACTTC | CASSVTGGPETQYF
. | TRBJ2-3 | few | TRBV11-2 | TGTGCCAGCAGAGCGGTCACAGATACGCAGTATTTT | CASRAVTDTQYF
. | TRBJ2-1 | few | TRBV30 | TGTGCCTGGAGTGCCGGGGGTTTTCAGTTCTTC | CAWSAGGFQFF
TRBD2 | TRBJ2-7 | . | TRBV5-4 | TGTGCCAGCAGCACGGGACTAGCGGGAGCAGATAGTAACTTC | CASSTGLAGADSNF
. | TRBJ1-1 | . | TRBV7-9 | TGTGCCAGCAGCTTAGCGCGTATGCGGAACACTGAAGCTTTCTTT | CASSLARMRNTEAFF
TRBD2 | TRBJ2-1 | . | TRBV7-9 | TGTGCCAGCGGACTAGCGGGATTATACAATGAGCAGTTCTTC | CASGLAGLYNEQFF
. | TRBJ1-5 | few | TRBV21-1 | TGTGCCAGCAGGGAGAGATTCAGAAGCAATCAGCCCCAGCATTTT | CASRERFRSNQPQHF
. | TRBJ2-2 | few | TRBV5-1 | TGCGCCAGCAGCTTGGCAGATAACACCGGGGAGCTGTTTTTT | CASSLADNTGELFF
TRBD1 | TRBJ2-5 | . | TRBV29-1 | TGCAGCGTTGTCAGGGGGCGAATATTTCGGGAGACCCAGTACTTC | CSVVRGRIFRETQYF
. | TRBJ1-4 | . | TRBV2 | TGTGCCAGCAGTGATCAGGAAAAACTGTTTTTT | CASSDQEKLFF
TRBD2 | TRBJ2-1 | few | TRBV28 | TGTGCCAGCAGTTTGTCTAGCGGGAGAGGTGAGCAGTTCTTC | CASSLSSGRGEQFF
. | TRBJ2-3 | . | TRBV6-6 | TGTGCCAGCGGCCGACGGGAAACGCAGTATTTT | CASGRRETQYF
. | TRBJ1-1 | few | TRBV18 | TGTGCCAGCTCACCCCGGGACACTACTGAAGCTTTCTTT | CASSPRDTTEAFF
TRBD1 | TRBJ2-1 | . | TRBV7-3 | TGTGCCAGCAGCCAGGGACAGGGGGCAAGCAATGAGCAGTTCTTC | CASSQGQGASNEQFF
TRBD1 | TRBJ2-5 | . | TRBV9 | TGTGCCAGCAGCCGGTCGCGACAGGGGGCTCGAGAGACCCAGTACTTC | CASSRSRQGARETQYF
. | TRBJ1-4 | . | TRBV28 | TGTGCCAGCAGTTTATCCTCTGAAAAACTGTTTTTT | CASSLSSEKLFF
TRBD2 | TRBJ2-7 | few | TRBV2 | TGTGCCGGAAGGAGCGGGAGCGCTACCTACGAGCAGTACTTC | CAGRSGSATYEQYF
. | TRBJ1-2 | . | TRBV7-2 | TGTGCCAGCAGCACAGGGAACTATGGCTACACCTTC | CASSTGNYGYTF
. | TRBJ1-1 | few | TRBV19 | TGTGCCAGTAGTATTTTGGCAGGTCGCCTAGGGGCTGAAGCTTTCTTT | CASSILAGRLGAEAFF
. | TRBJ1-2 | . | TRBV2 | TGTGCCAGCACTCGGGACAAAGGAGCTAACTATGGCTACACCTTC | CASTRDKGANYGYTF
. | TRBJ1-4 | few | TRBV5-6 | TGTGCCAGCGGAACGGGATTCACTAATGAAAAACTGTTTTTT | CASGTGFTNEKLFF
. | TRBJ1-2 | . | TRBV5-1 | TGCGCCAGCAGCTACCAGGCGAACTATGGCTACACCTTC | CASSYQANYGYTF
. | TRBJ2-3 | few | TRBV5-4 | TGTGCCAGCAGCTTGGCCAACGGGAGAGATACGCAGTATTTT | CASSLANGRDTQYF
. | TRBJ1-1 | . | TRBV14 | TGTGCCAGCAGCAGCGGGCCGGCGGCTTTCTTT | CASSSGPAAFF
. | TRBJ2-5 | few | TRBV7-3 | TGTGCCAGCAGCCGACAGGTGCAAGAGACCCAGTACTTC | CASSRQVQETQYF
TRBD2 | TRBJ2-3 | . | TRBV7-9 | TGTGCCAGCAGCCTGAGCGGGACCTACACAGATACGCAGTATTTT | CASSLSGTYTDTQYF
. | TRBJ2-7 | many | TRBV18 | TGTGCCAGCTCACCACGGCAGCTCACAGGCCACGAGCAGTACTTC | CASSPRQLTGHEQYF
TRBD2 | TRBJ2-5 | . | TRBV5-6 | TGTGCCAGCAGCAACTCCGGGACTAGCCAAGAGACCCAGTACTTC | CASSNSGTSQETQYF
. | TRBJ1-1 | . | TRBV5-1 | TGCGCCAGCAGCTTGGCCCAGGCAGGAGGACCCGAAGCTTTCTTT | CASSLAQAGGPEAFF
. | TRBJ2-7 | . | TRBV6-5 | TGTGCCAGCAGCCACATCTCCGAGCAGTACTTC | CASSHISEQYF
TRBD1 | TRBJ2-7 | few | TRBV29-1 | TGCAGCGTTGGGACAGGGAGTTCCTACGAGCAGTACTTC | CSVGTGSSYEQYF
TRBD1 | TRBJ2-7 | . | TRBV4-1 | TGCGCCAGCAGCCCACTACAGGGGAAACACGAGCAGTACTTC | CASSPLQGKHEQYF
TRBD1 | TRBJ1-5 | few | TRBV7-8 | TGTGCCAGCAGCTCCCAGACAGGGAACAATCAGCCCCAGCATTTT | CASSSQTGNNQPQHF
TRBD1 | TRBJ2-7 | . | TRBV5-6 | TGTGCCAGCAGCTTGTATGGGACAGTCATTTCCTACGAGCAGTACTTC | CASSLYGTVISYEQYF
TRBD2 | TRBJ2-7 | once | TRBV11-1 | TGTGCCAGCAGCCCGCCGCTAGCGGTCTACGAGCAGTACTTC | CASSPPLAVYEQYF